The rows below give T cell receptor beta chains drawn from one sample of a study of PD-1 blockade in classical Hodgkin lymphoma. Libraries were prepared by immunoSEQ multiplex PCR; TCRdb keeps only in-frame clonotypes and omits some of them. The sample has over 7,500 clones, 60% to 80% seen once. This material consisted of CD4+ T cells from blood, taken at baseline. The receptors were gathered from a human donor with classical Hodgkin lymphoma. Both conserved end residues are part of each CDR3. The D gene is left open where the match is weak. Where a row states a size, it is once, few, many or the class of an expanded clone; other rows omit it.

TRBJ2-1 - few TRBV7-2 CASSYDVSSYNEQFF TGTGCCAGCAGCTATGATGTGAGCTCCTACAATGAGCAGTTCTTC
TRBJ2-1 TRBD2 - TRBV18 CASSPPVTSDQANEQFF TGTGCCAGCTCACCACCCGTGACTAGCGACCAGGCAAATGAGCAGTTCTTC
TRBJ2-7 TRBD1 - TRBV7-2 CASSERTGGMLEQYF TGTGCCAGCAGCGAAAGGACAGGGGGCATGCTCGAGCAGTACTTC
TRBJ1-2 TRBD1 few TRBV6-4 CASSARQGEGYTF TGTGCCAGCAGCGCCCGACAGGGAGAAGGCTACACCTTC
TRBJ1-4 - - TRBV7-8 CASSPELDEKLFF TGTGCCAGCAGCCCTGAGTTGGACGAAAAACTGTTTTTT
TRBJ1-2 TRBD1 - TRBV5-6 CASSRTGAGGYTF TGTGCCAGCAGCCGGACAGGGGCGGGTGGCTACACCTTC
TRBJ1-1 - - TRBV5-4 CASSIQGFSEAFF TGTGCCAGCAGCATACAGGGTTTTTCTGAAGCTTTCTTT
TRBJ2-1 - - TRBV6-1 CASRTDLYRDEQFF TGTGCCAGCAGAACAGATTTATACCGTGATGAGCAGTTCTTC
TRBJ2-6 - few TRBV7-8 CASTENAGAGANVLTF TGTGCCAGCACCGAAAATGCTGGGGCCGGGGCCAACGTCCTGACTTTC
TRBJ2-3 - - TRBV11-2 CASSFGLGTDTQYF TGTGCCAGCAGCTTCGGACTGGGCACAGATACGCAGTATTTT
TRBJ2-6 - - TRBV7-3 CASSPGPLGRANVLTF TGTGCCAGCAGTCCAGGTCCGTTGGGGCGAGCCAACGTCCTGACTTTC
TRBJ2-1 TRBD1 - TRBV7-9 CASSHQGRGQGTYNEQFF TGTGCCAGCAGCCACCAAGGACGTGGACAGGGGACCTACAATGAGCAGTTCTTC
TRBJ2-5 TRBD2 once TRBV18 CASSPGLAGVRETQYF TGTGCCAGCTCACCGGGACTAGCGGGAGTACGAGAGACCCAGTACTTC
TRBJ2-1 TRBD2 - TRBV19 CASSNEGGPWNEQFF TGTGCCAGTAGTAACGAGGGAGGGCCGTGGAATGAGCAGTTCTTC
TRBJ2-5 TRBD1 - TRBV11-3 CASSPNGQGSWGTQYF TGTGCCAGCAGCCCCAACGGACAGGGGAGTTGGGGGACCCAGTACTTC
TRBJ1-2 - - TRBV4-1 CASSQSGLGVWGYTF TGCGCCAGCAGCCAATCAGGGCTGGGTGTGTGGGGCTACACCTTC
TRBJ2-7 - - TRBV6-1 CASIQSGSSYEQYF TGTGCCAGCATTCAGTCGGGGAGCTCCTACGAGCAGTACTTC
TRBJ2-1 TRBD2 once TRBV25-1 CASSGLAEYNEQFF TGTGCCAGCAGTGGACTAGCGGAGTACAATGAGCAGTTCTTC
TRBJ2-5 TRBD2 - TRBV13 CASSLGGRAGETQYF TGTGCCAGCAGCTTAGGCGGGAGGGCCGGAGAGACCCAGTACTTC
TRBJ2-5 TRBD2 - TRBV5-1 CASSQGLAGVSQYF TGCGCCAGCAGCCAGGGACTAGCGGGAGTGTCCCAGTACTTC
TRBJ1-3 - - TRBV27 CASSPRAGSGNTIYF TGTGCCAGCAGTCCCCGCGCAGGGTCAGGAAACACCATATATTTT
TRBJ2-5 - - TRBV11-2 CASSFRREETQYF TGTGCCAGCAGCTTTCGGAGGGAAGAGACCCAGTACTTC
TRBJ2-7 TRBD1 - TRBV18 CASSLDRGTYEQYF TGTGCCAGCTCGCTCGACAGGGGAACCTACGAGCAGTACTTC
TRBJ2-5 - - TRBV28 CASGVLWAETQYF TGTGCCAGCGGGGTGTTATGGGCAGAGACCCAGTACTTC
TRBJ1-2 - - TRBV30 CAWSVLPGGYDGYTF TGTGCCTGGAGTGTACTGCCGGGCGGCTATGATGGCTACACCTTC
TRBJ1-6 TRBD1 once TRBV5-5 CASSPGQGADSPLHF TGTGCCAGCAGCCCCGGACAGGGGGCTGATTCACCCCTCCACTTT
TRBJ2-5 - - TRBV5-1 CASRLAETQYF TGCGCCAGCAGATTGGCGGAGACCCAGTACTTC
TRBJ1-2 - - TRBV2 CASTRGDGYTF TGTGCCAGCACCCGAGGGGATGGCTACACCTTC
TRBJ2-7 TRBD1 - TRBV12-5 CASAPPGRGQVTYEQYF TGTGCTAGTGCTCCCCCAGGGCGGGGACAGGTGACCTACGAGCAGTACTTC
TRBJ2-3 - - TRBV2 CASSEGWASTDTQYF TGTGCCAGCAGTGAGGGTTGGGCTAGCACAGATACGCAGTATTTT
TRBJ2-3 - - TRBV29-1 CSVGGDTDTQYF TGCAGCGTTGGCGGAGACACAGATACGCAGTATTTT
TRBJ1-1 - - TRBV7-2 CASSLGGDPNTEAFF TGTGCCAGCAGCTTAGGAGGGGACCCAAACACTGAAGCTTTCTTT
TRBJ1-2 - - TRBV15 CATSRDRHYGYTF TGTGCCACCAGCAGAGATCGGCACTATGGCTACACCTTC
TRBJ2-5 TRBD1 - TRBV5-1 CASGIDRGETQYF TGCGCCAGCGGGATAGACAGGGGAGAGACCCAGTACTTC
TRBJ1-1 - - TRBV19 CASRSTEAFF TGTGCCAGTAGGAGCACTGAAGCTTTCTTT
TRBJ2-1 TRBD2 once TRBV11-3 CASSFGGLARNEQFF TGTGCCAGCAGCTTTGGTGGACTAGCCCGCAATGAGCAGTTCTTC
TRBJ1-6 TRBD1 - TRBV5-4 CASSQGQQDSPLHF TGTGCCAGCAGCCAGGGACAGCAGGATTCACCCCTCCACTTT
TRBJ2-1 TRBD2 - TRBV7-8 CASSRLAGGNEQFF TGTGCCAGCAGCCGACTAGCGGGTGGCAATGAGCAGTTCTTC
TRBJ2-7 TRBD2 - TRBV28 CASWSLLAGGLYEQYF TGTGCCAGCTGGTCCTTACTAGCGGGAGGTTTATACGAGCAGTACTTC
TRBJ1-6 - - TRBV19 CASSKQRTSGDSPLHF TGTGCCAGTAGTAAACAACGAACCTCAGGGGACTCACCCCTCCACTTT
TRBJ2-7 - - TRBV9 CASSVGVGEQYF TGTGCCAGCAGCGTAGGGGTAGGCGAGCAGTACTTC
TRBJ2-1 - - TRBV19 CASSGPRTQPGNEQFF TGTGCCAGTAGTGGTCCTCGGACGCAACCAGGCAATGAGCAGTTCTTC
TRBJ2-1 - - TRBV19 CASKGFSSYNEQFF TGTGCCTCAAAAGGCTTCAGCTCCTACAATGAGCAGTTCTTC
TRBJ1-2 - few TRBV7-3 CASSLTGTTNYGYTF TGTGCCAGCAGCTTAACTGGCACGACTAACTATGGCTACACCTTC
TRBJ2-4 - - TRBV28 CASKHIIAKNIQYF TGTGCCAGCAAACACATCATAGCCAAAAACATTCAGTACTTC